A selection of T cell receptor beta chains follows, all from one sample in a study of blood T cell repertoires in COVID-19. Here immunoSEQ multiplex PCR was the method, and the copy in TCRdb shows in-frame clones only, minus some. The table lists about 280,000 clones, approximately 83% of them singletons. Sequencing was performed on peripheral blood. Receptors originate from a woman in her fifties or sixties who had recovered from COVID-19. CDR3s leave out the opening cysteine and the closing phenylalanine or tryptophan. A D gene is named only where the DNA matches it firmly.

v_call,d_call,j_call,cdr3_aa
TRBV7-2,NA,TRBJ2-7,ASSPTRLPHDKQY
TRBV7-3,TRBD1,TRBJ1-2,ASSSTTLFPITGGNYYGYT
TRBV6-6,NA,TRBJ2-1,ASSYSPSRNEQF
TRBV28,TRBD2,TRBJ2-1,ASSDYRAGRYNEQF
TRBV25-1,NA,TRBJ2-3,ASGGRRNIDTQY
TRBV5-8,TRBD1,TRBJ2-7,ASRLLFRDRRYEQY
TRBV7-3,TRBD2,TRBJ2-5,ASSLSSGGLGGTQY
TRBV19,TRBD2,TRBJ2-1,ASSETGLANEQF
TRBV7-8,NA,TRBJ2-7,ASSFTTGTPTYEQY
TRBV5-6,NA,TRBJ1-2,ASSVNYRRTRNGYT
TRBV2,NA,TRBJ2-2,ASSEWNTGELF
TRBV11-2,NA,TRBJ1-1,ASSLEGGLNTEAF
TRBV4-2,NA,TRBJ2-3,ASSLESDPRTDTQY
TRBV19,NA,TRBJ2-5,ASSSEGGQTQY
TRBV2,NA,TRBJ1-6,ASSVRSVRSYNSPLH
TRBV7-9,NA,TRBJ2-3,ASSLSRGRTDTQY